These T cell receptor beta chains were read from a single sample in a study of T-cell memory formation after mild COVID-19. MiXCR, applied by TCRdb to the 5' RACE reads, yields one record per CDR3 protein. Of roughly 200,000 distinct CDR3 sequences listed, 20% to 25% are singletons. The sequenced sample consisted of PBMCs or a T cell subset sorted from them (not recorded which). These TCRs come from an adult woman who had mild COVID-19 (a few samples of this study predate the infection). Cell type and time point are not known. Each CDR3 is given with its conserved first and last residue. A D gene is named only where the DNA matches it firmly. Rows may omit the clone size; those that give it use once, few, many or a size class.

TRBV19	-	-	TRBJ2-1	CASSWRVGAYNEQFF	TGTGCCAGTAGTTGGAGGGTCGGGGCCTACAATGAGCAGTTCTTC
TRBV7-8	TRBD1	few	TRBJ2-7	CASSWDSNEQYF	TGTGCCAGCAGTTGGGACAGCAACGAGCAGTACTTC
TRBV24-1	-	few	TRBJ1-5	CATSEANQPQHF	TGTGCCACCAGTGAGGCCAATCAGCCCCAGCATTTT
TRBV11-3	-	-	TRBJ2-1	CASSLGGTRSYNEQFF	TGTGCCAGCAGCTTAGGGGGGACTCGATCCTACAATGAGCAGTTCTTC
TRBV5-1	-	-	TRBJ1-4	CASSPSPGTEKLFF	TGCGCCAGCAGCCCAAGCCCGGGAACTGAAAAACTGTTTTTT
TRBV20-1	TRBD2	-	TRBJ2-1	CSARTSLSSYNEQFF	TGCAGTGCCAGGACTAGCCTGAGCTCCTACAATGAGCAGTTCTTC
TRBV10-3	-	-	TRBJ2-7	CAIEAWTTYEQYF	TGTGCCATCGAGGCGTGGACCACCTACGAGCAGTACTTC
TRBV7-9	TRBD2	-	TRBJ2-3	CASTAQREGRTDTQYF	TGTGCCAGCACCGCACAGCGGGAGGGCCGGACAGATACGCAGTATTTT
TRBV7-6	TRBD2	few	TRBJ2-3	CASSFPGTSGTDTQYF	TGTGCCAGCAGCTTCCCCGGGACTAGCGGCACAGATACGCAGTATTTT
TRBV29-1	TRBD1	few	TRBJ2-1	CSVPGTEDYNEQFF	TGCAGCGTACCCGGGACAGAGGATTACAATGAGCAGTTCTTC
TRBV6-2/TRBV6-3	-	few	TRBJ2-4	CASRDDVGDIQYF	TGTGCCAGCAGGGATGATGTCGGGGACATTCAGTACTTC
TRBV12-3/TRBV12-4	-	-	TRBJ1-2	CASSLFREDYGYTF	TGTGCCAGCAGTTTATTTCGAGAGGACTATGGCTACACCTTC
TRBV7-6	-	-	TRBJ2-1	CASSLGAGRSYNEQFF	TGTGCCAGCAGCTTAGGGGCGGGGCGCTCCTACAATGAGCAGTTCTTC
TRBV29-1	-	-	TRBJ2-7	CSVIGGKKFYEQYF	TGCAGCGTAATAGGGGGGAAGAAATTCTACGAGCAGTACTTC
TRBV4-1	-	-	TRBJ2-3	CASSQQGFTDTQYF	TGCGCCAGCAGCCAACAGGGTTTCACAGATACGCAGTATTTT
TRBV28	-	-	TRBJ2-1	CASSWTEGYNEQFF	TGTGCCAGCAGCTGGACAGAGGGGTACAATGAGCAGTTCTTC
TRBV7-9	-	medium-sized	TRBJ1-1	CASSLGFREAFF	TGTGCCAGCAGCTTAGGTTTCAGGGAAGCTTTCTTT
TRBV20-1	TRBD1	few	TRBJ2-7	CSAIPVGQGRNEQYF	TGCAGTGCTATACCAGTAGGACAGGGACGGAACGAGCAGTACTTC
TRBV9	-	-	TRBJ1-2	CASSVAQGNYGYTF	TGTGCCAGCAGCGTAGCTCAGGGAAACTATGGCTACACCTTC
TRBV29-1	-	-	TRBJ2-7	CSVEISTYEQYF	TGCAGCGTTGAGATCAGCACCTACGAGCAGTACTTC
TRBV5-6	-	-	TRBJ2-1	CASRGTSSYNEQFF	TGTGCCAGCAGAGGCACTAGCTCCTACAATGAGCAGTTCTTC
TRBV30	-	-	TRBJ1-2	CAWSGLPDGYTF	TGTGCCTGGAGTGGGCTACCCGATGGCTACACCTTC